These 32 T cell receptor beta chains were sequenced from one sample in a study of memory CD4+ T cells and cytomegalovirus serostatus. The sort gate was single viable CD3+CD4+CD8-CD45RO+ cells for memory CD4+ T cells. The table came from immunoSEQ multiplex PCR; TCRdb's copy has only in-frame clones and leaves some out. The repertoire holds 35,000 to 45,000 clones, with about 73% as singletons. The sequenced sample consisted of memory CD4+ T cells from blood. The receptors shown here come from an adult in good health and CMV-seronegative.

By sample share, this clone is medium-sized. The chain employs TRBV30 and TRBJ1-1, with no clear D. The germline V gene has CDR1 GTSNPN and CDR2 SVGIG (reference sequence). This CDR3 has 13 amino acids. V was shortened by 5 bases and J by 0 bases, with 10 bases between the two germline ends. This CDR3 reads CAWERNMNTEAFF. As DNA, the CDR3 is TGTGCCTGGGAAAGAAACATGAACACTGAAGCTTTCTTT. The full variable domain, rest sourced from reference TRBV30 and TRBJ1-1, is SQTIHQWPATLVQPVGSPLSLECTVEGTSNPNLYWYRQAAGRGLQLLFYSVGIGQISSEVPQNLSASRPQDRQFILSSKKLLLSDSGFYLCAWERNMNTEAFFGQGTRLTVV.

This clone was seen just once. This rearrangement joins TRBV18 to TRBJ1-2; 7 nucleotides align to TRBD1. After removal of 5 bases from V and 6 bases from J, the junction contained 3 bases not matched to a gene. The CDR3 sequence is 12 residues long. From germline, CDR1 is KGHSH and CDR2 LQKENI. CDR3: CASSITGDGYTF. The CDR3 DNA reads as TGTGCCAGCTCAATCACAGGGGATGGCTACACCTTC.

This clone was picked up one time. V gene TRBV5-5 combines with J gene TRBJ1-3, with 8 bases matching TRBD1. After removal of 2 bases from V and 4 bases from J, the junction contained 5 bases not matched to a gene. CDR3 length equals 15 residues. CDR1 SGHKS and CDR2 YYEKEE come from the germline V gene (reference sequence). The CDR3 is CASSFSGQVGNTIYF. CDR3 sequence (DNA): TGTGCCAGCAGCTTCTCGGGACAGGTCGGAAACACCATATATTTT.

This chain joins TRBV5-6 and TRBJ2-2, with unresolved D. Germline V gene lookup returns CDR1 SGHDT and CDR2 YYEEEE. Trimming pared 0 bases from V and 0 bases from J, leaving 12 bases between. This CDR3 is built from 17 residues. CDR3 in DNA: TGTGCCAGCAGCTTGGGCGCAGGAACACCGAACACCGGGGAGCTGTTTTTT. Residues: CASSLGAGTPNTGELFF.

The J gene is TRBJ2-7, the V gene TRBV10-3, with D possibly matching TRBD1 (6 bases). Looked up from germline, CDR1 is ENHRY and CDR2 is SYGVKD. Trimming pared 6 bases from V and 4 bases from J, leaving 10 bases between. This CDR3 contains 12 residues. The CDR3 sequence: CAISPGDYEQYF. CDR3 bases: TGTGCCATCAGCCCAGGGGATTACGAGCAGTACTTC.

The CDR3 spells CASSPRTGQPQHF. CDR3 nucleotides: TGCGCCAGCAGCCCCCGGACGGGACAGCCCCAGCATTTT. The gene calls are TRBV5-1 and TRBJ1-5; D is unresolved. Trimming left V 4 bases short and J 7 bases short, with 12 bases between. Looked up from germline, CDR1 is SGHRS and CDR2 is YFSETQ. CDR3 length: 13 amino acids.

On this clone itself: Other DNA sequences in this specimen translate into the identical CDR3. The chain combines TRBV2 with TRBJ2-3; no clear D gene. V shed 4 bases and J shed 3 bases, with 8 bases lying between them. Per the germline V gene, CDR1 is SNHLY and CDR2 is FYNNEI. This CDR3 is built from 13 residues. CDR3 sequence: CASSALGTDTQYF. The CDR3, as DNA: TGTGCCAGCAGTGCCTTAGGGACAGATACGCAGTATTTT.

V gene TRBV25-1 combines with J gene TRBJ1-6, with D maybe TRBD1 (5 bases). The V gene lost 3 bases and the J gene lost 10 bases, with 19 bases spanning the gap. Germline-derived CDR1 and CDR2 are MGHDK and SYGVNS. The CDR3 totals 16 residues. Written as DNA, the CDR3 is TGTGCCAGCAGTGAGCCTACGGGACCGGGGCACTCACCCCTCCACTTT. It encodes CASSEPTGPGHSPLHF.

Concerning this clone: Mismatch with germline at one junction end may stem from a read error. The V gene is TRBV2, the J gene TRBJ1-1; TRBD1 is a possible D gene (6 bases). Germline CDR1 and CDR2: SNHLY and FYNNEI. CDR3 length: 16 residues. CDR3 amino acids: CASSLTLRGQGGKVLF. The CDR3, as DNA: TGTGCCAGCAGTCTCACCTTACGGGGACAAGGTGGGAAGGTACTCTTT. The whole variable domain, filled in from reference TRBV2 and TRBJ1-1, reads EPEVTQTPSHQVTQMGQEVILRCVPISNHLYFYWYRQILGQKVEFLVSFYNNEISEKSEIFDDQFSVERPDGSNFTLKIRSTKLEDSAMYFCASSLTLRGQGGKVLFGQGTRLTVV.

This sequence joins TRBV6-5 and TRBJ1-2; 11 bases map to TRBD1. The V gene end was trimmed by 7 bases and the J gene end by 7 bases; junction bases not matched to a gene: 5. The V gene's germline CDR1 is MNHEY and CDR2 SVGAGI. CDR3 length equals 13 residues. Here the CDR3 DNA reads TGTGCCAGCAAGACCGGGACAGGGGGTGGCTACACCTTC. Its translation is CASKTGTGGGYTF.

This sequence joins TRBV5-1 and TRBJ1-6; 9 nucleotides align to TRBD1. This CDR3 region has 15 residues. Germline CDR1 reads SGHRS; CDR2 reads YFSETQ. Trimming took 2 bases from V and 12 from J; bases not matched to a gene: 9. CDR3 sequence: CASSLTRQGGKPLHF. DNA for the CDR3: TGCGCCAGCAGCTTAACTCGACAGGGGGGTAAACCCCTCCACTTT.

The gene calls are TRBV7-9 and TRBJ1-1; D is unresolved. The V gene's germline CDR1 is SEHNR and CDR2 FQNEAQ (reference sequence). The CDR3 totals 15 residues. V lost 5 bases to trimming and J lost 4 bases, with 17 bases between them. In nucleotides, the CDR3 is TGTGCCAGCAGCCCCCGTCCGTTGGGTTCCACTGAAGCTTTCTTT. Residues: CASSPRPLGSTEAFF.

The J gene is TRBJ2-5, the V gene TRBV5-4; maybe TRBD2 (6 bases). Germline V gives CDR1 SGHNT, CDR2 YYREEE (reference sequence). V shed 4 bases and J shed 0 bases, with 16 bases lying between them. This CDR3 spans 16 amino acids. The CDR3 is CASSDGTPRNQETQYF. CDR3 coding DNA: TGTGCCAGCAGCGACGGGACTCCAAGAAACCAAGAGACCCAGTACTTC.

V gene TRBV18 combines with J gene TRBJ1-2; TRBD1 is a possible D gene (6 bases). V was trimmed by 3 bases and J by 8 bases, leaving 13 bases between them. The CDR3 is made up of 13 amino acids. The germline V gene encodes CDR1 KGHSH and CDR2 LQKENI. CDR3 sequence reads: CASSPSQGNGYTF. CDR3 DNA sequence: TGTGCCAGCTCACCGTCACAGGGTAACGGCTACACCTTC.

The count of this clone is one. For the CDR3, the DNA is TGTGCCAGCAGCTATACAGGGCTCCCCTACGAGCAGTACTTC. Translating it yields CASSYTGLPYEQYF. The rearrangement uses TRBV5-6 and TRBJ2-7; D possibly corresponds to TRBD1 (6 bases). CDR1 is SGHDT and CDR2 is YYEEEE in the germline V gene. Trimming removed 3 bases from V and 2 bases from J, with 12 bases in between. CDR3 size: 14 residues.

The chain uses TRBV10-1 and TRBJ1-5; D unresolved. Germline assignment: CDR1 WNHNN and CDR2 SYGVQD (reference sequence). The CDR3 loop spans 15 amino acids. Between the trimmed V and J ends, which lost 2 bases and 9 bases, there was a span of 17 bases. The CDR3 is CASSEPRGSQGPQHF. CDR3 bases: TGCGCCAGCAGTGAGCCCCGAGGGAGTCAAGGGCCCCAGCATTTT.

V and J are TRBV27 and TRBJ1-5; D may be TRBD1 (5 bases). The V gene lost 0 bases and the J gene lost 2 bases, with 11 bases spanning the gap. Germline CDR1 MNHEY, CDR2 SMNVEV (reference sequence). The CDR3 contains 16 residues. CDR3 loop: CASSLSGTLRNQPQHF. The CDR3 nucleotides are TGTGCCAGCAGTTTATCCGGGACCTTACGCAATCAGCCCCAGCATTTT.

The V and J genes are TRBV13 and TRBJ2-2; D is possibly TRBD1 or TRBD2 (6 bases each). The V end was cut by 4 bases, the J end by 4 bases, with 10 bases between. CDR1 is PRHDT, CDR2 FYEKMQ, per germline (reference sequence). CDR3 length: 14 amino acids. The CDR3 sequence is CASSSGGSTGELFF. The DNA for the CDR3 is TGTGCCAGCAGCTCCGGGGGCAGCACCGGGGAGCTGTTTTTT. Full variable domain (missing parts from reference TRBV13 and TRBJ2-2): AAGVIQSPRHLIKEKRETATLKCYPIPRHDTVYWYQQGPGQDPQFLISFYEKMQSDKGSIPDRFSAQQFSDYHSELNMSSLELGDSALYFCASSSGGSTGELFFGEGSRLTVL.

The chain recombines TRBV30 with TRBJ1-2; D might be TRBD1 (6 bases). CDR1 and CDR2 (germline): GTSNPN, SVGIG (reference sequence). The CDR3 consists of 13 residues. The V end was cut by 4 bases, the J end by 4 bases, with 13 bases between. The CDR3 here is CAWKADRFYGYTF. CDR3 in DNA: TGTGCCTGGAAAGCCGACAGGTTCTATGGCTACACCTTC.

The V and J genes are TRBV5-1 and TRBJ2-3; D is ambiguous. Trimming left V 0 bases short and J 0 bases short, with 8 bases between. Germline assignment: CDR1 SGHRS and CDR2 YFSETQ. The CDR3 sequence is 15 residues long. DNA for the CDR3: TGCGCCAGCAGCTTGGCCGCACGTAGCACAGATACGCAGTATTTT. This translates into CASSLAARSTDTQYF.

The genes are TRBV7-3 and TRBJ2-5, with a weak D call TRBD2 (5 bases). The CDR3 extends over 15 amino acids. V lost 2 bases, J lost 5 bases, and 15 bases lay in between. From germline, CDR1 is SGHTA and CDR2 FQGTGA. CDR3: CASSLLGASRETQYF. The CDR3 DNA sequence: TGTGCCAGCAGCTTATTGGGAGCGTCGAGGGAGACCCAGTACTTC.

The CDR3 region has the DNA TGTGCCAGCTCACCCTACAGGGGCGGCAATGAGCAGTTCTTC. This sequence encodes CASSPYRGGNEQFF. The V call is TRBV18, the J call TRBJ2-1, with TRBD1 identical over 7 bases. CDR1 and CDR2 (germline): KGHSH, LQKENI. J was trimmed by 6 bases and V by 3 bases; bases with no gene match: 5. The CDR3 is 14 residues long.

V gene TRBV7-6 combines with J gene TRBJ1-1; D perhaps matches TRBD1 (5 bases). Trimming took off 8 bases at V and 1 base at J, with 14 bases between the two ends. The CDR3 is 14 residues long. Germline V gene sequence: CDR1 SGHVS, CDR2 FNYEAQ. The CDR3 loop is CASGGAGRNTEAFF. CDR3 in DNA: TGTGCCAGCGGTGGGGCAGGGAGGAACACTGAAGCTTTCTTT.

This sequence joins TRBV6-1 and TRBJ1-1, with no clear D. The CDR3 is 13 amino acids. Deletions cut 7 bases from V and 0 bases from J, with 9 bases between. From germline, CDR1 is MNHNS and CDR2 SASEGT. The CDR3 loop reads CASTGTLNTEAFF. The DNA of the CDR3 is TGTGCCAGCACTGGCACCTTGAACACTGAAGCTTTCTTT.

This chain uses TRBV19 with TRBJ1-2; D unresolved. Deletions cut 3 bases from V and 1 base from J, with 12 bases between. The CDR3 is 15 amino acids. The V gene's germline CDR1 is LNHDA and CDR2 SQIVND (reference sequence). DNA of the CDR3: TGTGCCAGTAGTATCCCCCGTGGGAGTAACTATGGCTACACCTTC. Its translation: CASSIPRGSNYGYTF.

This chain joins TRBV5-1 and TRBJ2-7; 8 positions agree with TRBD1. CDR1 is SGHRS and CDR2 is YFSETQ in the germline V gene. CDR3 length equals 14 residues. Trimming removed 5 bases from V and 4 bases from J; junction bases left unmatched: 8. CDR3 residues: CASRLTGDIYEQYF. CDR3 bases: TGCGCCAGCAGATTGACAGGGGATATTTACGAGCAGTACTTC. The whole variable domain, filled in from reference TRBV5-1 and TRBJ2-7, reads KAGVTQTPRYLIKTRGQQVTLSCSPISGHRSVSWYQQTPGQGLQFLFEYFSETQRNKGNFPGRFSGRQFSNSRSEMNVSTLELGDSALYLCASRLTGDIYEQYFGPGTRLTVT.

The chain combines TRBV5-1 with TRBJ2-1; 8 nucleotides line up with TRBD1. This CDR3 spans 15 amino acids. With V trimmed by 6 bases and J by 2 bases, 7 bases remained unmatched. The germline CDR1 and CDR2 sequences are SGHRS and YFSETQ. CDR3 sequence (DNA): TGCGCCAGCAAGACTGACAGGGGTACCTACAATGAGCAGTTCTTC. Amino acids: CASKTDRGTYNEQFF.

V and J are TRBV15 and TRBJ1-2; D gene ambiguous. This CDR3 is 13 amino acids long. Germline V gene data show CDR1 as LNHNV and CDR2 as YYDKDF (reference sequence). Between the trimmed V and J ends, which lost 0 bases and 7 bases, there was a span of 9 bases. CDR3 loop: CATSRDEQSGYTF. The CDR3, as DNA: TGTGCCACCAGCAGAGATGAACAGAGTGGCTACACCTTC. Full variable domain (remainder filled in from reference TRBV15 and TRBJ1-2): DAMVIQNPRYQVTQFGKPVTLSCSQTLNHNVMYWYQQKSSQAPKLLFHYYDKDFNNEADTPDNFQSRRPNTSFCFLDIRSPGLGDTAMYLCATSRDEQSGYTFGSGTRLTVV.

The chain links TRBV18 to TRBJ1-5; a weak D match, TRBD1 (5 bases). V shed 8 bases and J shed 0 bases, with 17 bases lying between them. This CDR3 is 16 amino acids long. Germline V gene lookup returns CDR1 KGHSH and CDR2 LQKENI. The DNA for the CDR3 is TGTGCCAGCACTAATAAATCAGGGCGTAGCAATCAGCCCCAGCATTTT. It is translated as CASTNKSGRSNQPQHF. Using reference TRBV18 and TRBJ1-5 for the parts outside the CDR3, the full variable domain is NAGVMQNPRHLVRRRGQEARLRCSPMKGHSHVYWYRQLPEEGLKFMVYLQKENIIDESGMPKERFSAEFPKEGPSILRIQQVVRGDSAAYFCASTNKSGRSNQPQHFGDGTRLSIL.

As concerns this clone: At the DNA level, this CDR3 is encoded by other sequences in the same sample as well. This chain links TRBV7-9 with TRBJ1-2, with D unresolved. CDR1 and CDR2 from the germline V gene are SEHNR and FQNEAQ (reference sequence). The CDR3 totals 14 residues. V was trimmed by 1 base and J by 1 base, leaving 7 bases between them. CDR3 sequence: CASSLGAGNYGYTF. CDR3 sequence (DNA): TGTGCCAGCAGCTTAGGGGCGGGTAACTATGGCTACACCTTC.

This rearrangement joins TRBV19 to TRBJ1-5, with D possibly being TRBD1 (6 bases). This CDR3 has 15 residues. Trimming removed 5 bases at V and 0 bases at J, with 11 bases between. The V gene's germline CDR1 is LNHDA and CDR2 SQIVND (reference sequence). CDR3 region: CASSPGTTSNQPQHF. The CDR3 coding sequence is TGTGCCAGTAGTCCAGGGACAACTAGCAATCAGCCCCAGCATTTT. Based on the CDR3 plus reference TRBV19 and TRBJ1-5, the full variable domain is DGGITQSPKYLFRKEGQNVTLSCEQNLNHDAMYWYRQDPGQGLRLIYYSQIVNDFQKGDIAEGYSVSREKKESFPLTVTSAQKNPTAFYLCASSPGTTSNQPQHFGDGTRLSIL.

The chain uses TRBV19 and TRBJ1-6, with 8 bases identical to TRBD1. The germline V gene has CDR1 LNHDA and CDR2 SQIVND (reference sequence). There are 15 residues in the CDR3. Germline trimming cut 4 bases from V and 12 bases from J; bases unmatched to any gene: 11. The CDR3 DNA sequence: TGTGCCAGTAGTACCTCCTCCCGACAGGGGAAACCCCTCCACTTT. The encoded protein is CASSTSSRQGKPLHF.